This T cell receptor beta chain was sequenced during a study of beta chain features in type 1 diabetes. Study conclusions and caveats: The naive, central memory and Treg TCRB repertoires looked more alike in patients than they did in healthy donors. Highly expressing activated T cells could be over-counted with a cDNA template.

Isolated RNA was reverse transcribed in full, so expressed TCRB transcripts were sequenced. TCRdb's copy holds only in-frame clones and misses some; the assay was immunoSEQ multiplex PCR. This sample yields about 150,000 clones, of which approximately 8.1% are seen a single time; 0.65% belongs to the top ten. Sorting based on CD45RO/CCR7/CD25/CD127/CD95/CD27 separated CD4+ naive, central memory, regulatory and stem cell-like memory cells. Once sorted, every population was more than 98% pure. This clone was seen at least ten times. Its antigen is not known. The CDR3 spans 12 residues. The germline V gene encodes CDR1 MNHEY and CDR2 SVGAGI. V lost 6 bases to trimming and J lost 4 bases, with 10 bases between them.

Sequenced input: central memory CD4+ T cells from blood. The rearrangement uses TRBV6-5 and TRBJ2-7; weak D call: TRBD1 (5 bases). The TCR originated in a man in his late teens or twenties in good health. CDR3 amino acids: CASSTQGYEQYF. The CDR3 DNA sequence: TGTGCCAGCAGCACGCAGGGATACGAGCAGTACTTC.